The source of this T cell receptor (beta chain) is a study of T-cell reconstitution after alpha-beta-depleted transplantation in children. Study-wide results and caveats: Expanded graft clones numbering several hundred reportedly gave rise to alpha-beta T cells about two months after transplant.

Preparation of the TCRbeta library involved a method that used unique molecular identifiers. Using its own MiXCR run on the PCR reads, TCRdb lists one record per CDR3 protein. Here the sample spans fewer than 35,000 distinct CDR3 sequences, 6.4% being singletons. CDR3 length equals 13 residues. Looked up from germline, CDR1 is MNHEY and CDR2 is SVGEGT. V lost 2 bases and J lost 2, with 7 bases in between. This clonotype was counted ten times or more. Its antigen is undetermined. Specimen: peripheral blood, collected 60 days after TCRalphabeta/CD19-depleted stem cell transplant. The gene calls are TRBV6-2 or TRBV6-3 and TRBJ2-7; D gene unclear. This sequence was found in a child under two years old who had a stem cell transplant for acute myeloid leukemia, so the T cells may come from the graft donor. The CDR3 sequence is CASSYVGTYEQYF. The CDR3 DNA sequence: TGTGCCAGCAGTTACGTGGGGACCTACGAGCAGTACTTC.